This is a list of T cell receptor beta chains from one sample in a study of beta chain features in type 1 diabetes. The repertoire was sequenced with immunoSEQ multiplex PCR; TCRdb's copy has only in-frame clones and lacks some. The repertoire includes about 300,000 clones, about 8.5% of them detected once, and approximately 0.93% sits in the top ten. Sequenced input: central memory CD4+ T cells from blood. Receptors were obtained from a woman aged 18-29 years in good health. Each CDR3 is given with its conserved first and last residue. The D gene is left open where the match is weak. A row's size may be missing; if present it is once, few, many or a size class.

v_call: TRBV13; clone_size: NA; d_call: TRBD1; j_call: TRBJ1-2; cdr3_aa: CASSLKGARGYTF; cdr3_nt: TGTGCCAGCAGCTTAAAGGGGGCTCGTGGCTACACCTTC
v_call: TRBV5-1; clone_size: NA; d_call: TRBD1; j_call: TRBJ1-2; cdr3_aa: CASSSRQGVGYGYTF; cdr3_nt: TGCGCCAGCAGCTCGCGACAGGGAGTCGGCTATGGCTACACCTTC
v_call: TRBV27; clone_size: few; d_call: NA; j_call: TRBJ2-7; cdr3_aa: CASSLFRVTEQYF; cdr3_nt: TGTGCCAGCAGTTTATTCAGGGTTACCGAGCAGTACTTC
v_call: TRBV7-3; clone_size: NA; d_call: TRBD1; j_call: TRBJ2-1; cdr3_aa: CASSYRDRGRLDEQFF; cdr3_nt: TGTGCCAGCAGCTACCGGGACAGGGGGCGCTTAGATGAGCAGTTCTTC
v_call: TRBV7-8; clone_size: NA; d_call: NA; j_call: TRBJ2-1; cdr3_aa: CASRPTKPDEQFF; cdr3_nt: TGTGCCAGCAGACCAACTAAACCGGACGAGCAGTTCTTC
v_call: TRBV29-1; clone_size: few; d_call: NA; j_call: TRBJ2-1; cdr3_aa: CSFQGPDNEQFF; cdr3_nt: TGCAGCTTCCAAGGACCAGACAATGAGCAGTTCTTC
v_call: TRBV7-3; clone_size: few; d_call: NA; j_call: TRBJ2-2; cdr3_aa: CASSLNSDRATGELFF; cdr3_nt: TGTGCCAGCAGCTTAAACTCAGACAGAGCCACCGGGGAGCTGTTTTTT
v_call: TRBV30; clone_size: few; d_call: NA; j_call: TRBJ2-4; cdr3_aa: CAWSSGLKNIQYF; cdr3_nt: TGTGCCTGGAGTTCGGGACTGAAAAACATTCAGTACTTC
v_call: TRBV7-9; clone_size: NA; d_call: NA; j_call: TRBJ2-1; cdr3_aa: CASSRSVSSYNEQFF; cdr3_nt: TGTGCCAGCAGCCGGAGTGTAAGCTCCTACAATGAGCAGTTCTTC
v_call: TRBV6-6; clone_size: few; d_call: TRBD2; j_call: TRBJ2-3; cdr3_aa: CASSLRTSEITDTQYF; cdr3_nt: TGTGCCAGCAGTCTTAGGACTAGCGAAATCACAGATACGCAGTATTTT
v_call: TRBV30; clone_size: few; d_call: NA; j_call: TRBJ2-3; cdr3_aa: CAWSRGGPSTDTQYF; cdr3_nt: TGTGCCTGGAGTCGGGGAGGACCTAGCACAGATACGCAGTATTTT
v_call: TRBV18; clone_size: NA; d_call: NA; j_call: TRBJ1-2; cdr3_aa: CASSPESGLGYTF; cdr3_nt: TGTGCCAGCTCACCAGAAAGTGGGCTTGGCTACACCTTC
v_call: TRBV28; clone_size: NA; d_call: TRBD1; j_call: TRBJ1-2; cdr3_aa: CASLGTGFFFYGYTF; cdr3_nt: TGTGCCAGCCTCGGGACAGGGTTCTTTTTCTATGGCTACACCTTC
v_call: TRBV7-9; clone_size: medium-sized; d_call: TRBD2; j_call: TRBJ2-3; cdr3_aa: CASSPYSGTTDTQYF; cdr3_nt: TGTGCCAGCAGCCCGTATAGCGGGACCACAGATACGCAGTATTTT
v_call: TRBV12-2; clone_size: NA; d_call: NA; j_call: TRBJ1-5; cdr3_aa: CASRLVRTSGDQPQHF; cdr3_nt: TGTGCAAGTCGCTTAGTCCGTACTTCGGGAGATCAGCCCCAGCATTTT
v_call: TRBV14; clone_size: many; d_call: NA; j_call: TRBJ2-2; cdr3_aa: CASRASVHTGELFF; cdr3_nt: TGTGCCAGCAGGGCTAGCGTTCACACCGGGGAGCTGTTTTTT
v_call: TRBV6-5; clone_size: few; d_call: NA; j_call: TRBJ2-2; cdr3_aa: CASSPIRDMSGELFF; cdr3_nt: TGTGCCAGCAGCCCTATTAGGGACATGTCTGGGGAGCTGTTTTTT
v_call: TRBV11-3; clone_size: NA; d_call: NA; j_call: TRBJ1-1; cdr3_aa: CASSLNRDKRSEAFF; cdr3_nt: TGTGCCAGCAGCTTAAACCGGGACAAAAGATCTGAAGCTTTCTTT
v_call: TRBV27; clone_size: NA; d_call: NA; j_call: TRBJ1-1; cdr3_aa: CASSPLGNTEAFF; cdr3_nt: TGTGCCAGCAGTCCGTTGGGGAACACTGAAGCTTTCTTT
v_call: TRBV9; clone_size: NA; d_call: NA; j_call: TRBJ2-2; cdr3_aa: CASSPTPAREGELFF; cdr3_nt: TGTGCCAGCAGCCCCACTCCTGCTAGGGAGGGGGAGCTGTTTTTT
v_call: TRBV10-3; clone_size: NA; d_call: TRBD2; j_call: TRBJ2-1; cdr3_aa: CAISEPGLALRVDEQFF; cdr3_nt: TGTGCCATCAGTGAGCCAGGACTAGCTCTTAGGGTCGATGAGCAGTTCTTC
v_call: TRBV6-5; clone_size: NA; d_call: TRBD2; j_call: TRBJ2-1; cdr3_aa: CASTRLIAGHNEQFF; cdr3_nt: TGTGCCAGCACCCGGTTAATAGCGGGACACAATGAGCAGTTCTTC
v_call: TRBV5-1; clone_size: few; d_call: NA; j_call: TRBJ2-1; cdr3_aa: CASSPEGGFTYNEQFF; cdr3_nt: TGCGCCAGCAGCCCTGAGGGGGGTTTTACCTACAATGAGCAGTTCTTC
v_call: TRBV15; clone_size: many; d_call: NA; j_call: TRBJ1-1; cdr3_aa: CATSRTSVNTEAFF; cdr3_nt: TGTGCCACCAGCAGAACGTCCGTGAACACTGAAGCTTTCTTT
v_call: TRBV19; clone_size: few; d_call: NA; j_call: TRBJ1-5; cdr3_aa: CASTDQGLSNQPQHF; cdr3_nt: TGTGCCAGTACCGACCAGGGGCTTAGCAATCAGCCCCAGCATTTT
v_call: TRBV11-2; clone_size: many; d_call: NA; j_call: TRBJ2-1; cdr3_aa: CASSLGQRRFF; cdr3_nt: TGTGCCAGCAGCTTAGGCCAACGGCGGTTCTTC
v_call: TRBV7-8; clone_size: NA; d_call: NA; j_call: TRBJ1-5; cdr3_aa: CASSMNRFNQPQHF; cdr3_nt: TGTGCCAGCAGCATGAACAGGTTCAATCAGCCCCAGCATTTT
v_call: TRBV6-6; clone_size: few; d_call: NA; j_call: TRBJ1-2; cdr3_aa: CASREGDYGYTF; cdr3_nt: TGTGCCAGCAGGGAGGGAGATTATGGCTACACCTTC
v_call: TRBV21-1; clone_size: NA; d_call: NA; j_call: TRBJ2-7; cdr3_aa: CASHPRFYEQYF; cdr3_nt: TGTGCCAGTCACCCCCGTTTCTACGAGCAGTACTTC
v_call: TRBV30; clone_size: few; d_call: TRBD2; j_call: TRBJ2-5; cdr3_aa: CAWSSSGRLRETQYF; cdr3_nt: TGTGCCTGGAGTAGTAGCGGGAGATTGCGGGAGACCCAGTACTTC
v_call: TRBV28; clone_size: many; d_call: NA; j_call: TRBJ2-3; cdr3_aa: CASSQPSDTQYF; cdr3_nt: TGTGCCAGCAGTCAACCCTCAGATACGCAGTATTTT
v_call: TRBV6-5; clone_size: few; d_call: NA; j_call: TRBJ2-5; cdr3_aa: CASSYPRGGQETQYF; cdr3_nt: TGTGCCAGCAGTTACCCCCGTGGGGGGCAAGAGACCCAGTACTTC
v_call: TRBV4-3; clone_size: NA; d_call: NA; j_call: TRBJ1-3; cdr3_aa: CASSQTRGSGNTIYF; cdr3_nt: TGCGCCAGCAGCCAAACCAGGGGATCTGGAAACACCATATATTTT